This entry describes one T cell receptor beta chain. Its specificity is unknown. The source of the sample is a study of cytomegalovirus exposure and HLA in healthy donors. General study results and limits: TCR beta V- and J-gene trimming was later associated with a missense DCLRE1C variant.

V lost 4 bases and J 7 bases, leaving 6 bases between the germline ends. CDR3 size: 12 residues. In germline, CDR1 is SGHKS, CDR2 YYEKEE (reference sequence). With 60 Vbeta and 13 Jbeta primers, the PCR was carried out. Profiled with immunoSEQ multiplex PCR; TCRdb holds only in-frame clones, not every one. The repertoire holds about 230,000 clones, with more than 85% as singletons. This receptor was obtained from a woman in her late teens or twenties in good health and CMV-seronegative. The source material was PBMCs. The rearrangement uses TRBV5-5 and TRBJ1-6, with a weak D call TRBD1 (5 bases). This chain's CDR3 is CASSPGNSPLHF. CDR3 coding DNA: TGTGCCAGCAGCCCAGGGAATTCACCCCTCCACTTT.